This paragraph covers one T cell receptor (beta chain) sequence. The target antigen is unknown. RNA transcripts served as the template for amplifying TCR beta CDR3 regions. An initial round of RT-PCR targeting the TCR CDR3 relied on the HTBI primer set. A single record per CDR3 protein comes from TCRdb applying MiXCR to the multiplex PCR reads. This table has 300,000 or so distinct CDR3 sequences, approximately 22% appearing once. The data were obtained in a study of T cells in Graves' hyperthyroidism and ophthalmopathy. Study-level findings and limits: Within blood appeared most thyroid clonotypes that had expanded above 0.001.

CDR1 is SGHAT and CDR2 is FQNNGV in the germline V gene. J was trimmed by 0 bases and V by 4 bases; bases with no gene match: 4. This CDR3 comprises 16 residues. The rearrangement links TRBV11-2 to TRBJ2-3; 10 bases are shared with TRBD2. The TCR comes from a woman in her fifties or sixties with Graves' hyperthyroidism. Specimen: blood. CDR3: CASSYELAGSTDTQYF. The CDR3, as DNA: TGTGCCAGCAGCTATGAACTAGCGGGGAGCACAGATACGCAGTATTTT.